The TCR beta chain under discussion was sequenced for a study of T cells in localized non-small cell lung cancer. The CDR3 runs to 15 residues. V gave up 5 bases and J gave up 3 bases; unmatched junction bases: 3. Germline CDR1 MNHNY, CDR2 SVGAGI (reference sequence). Profiling relied on immunoSEQ multiplex PCR, and the TCRdb table lists in-frame clones only, not all of them. The table lists about 48,000 clones, 70% to 80% of them singletons, with less than 20% in the top ten. The genes are TRBV6-6 and TRBJ1-4; 10 nucleotides align to TRBD1. The starting material was peripheral blood, obtained before any cancer treatment. This receptor was taken from a man aged 40 to 70 with stage I squamous cell lung carcinoma. The CDR3 is CASSDRGLANEKLFF. The DNA for the CDR3 is TGTGCCAGCAGTGACAGGGGGCTTGCTAATGAAAAACTGTTTTTT.